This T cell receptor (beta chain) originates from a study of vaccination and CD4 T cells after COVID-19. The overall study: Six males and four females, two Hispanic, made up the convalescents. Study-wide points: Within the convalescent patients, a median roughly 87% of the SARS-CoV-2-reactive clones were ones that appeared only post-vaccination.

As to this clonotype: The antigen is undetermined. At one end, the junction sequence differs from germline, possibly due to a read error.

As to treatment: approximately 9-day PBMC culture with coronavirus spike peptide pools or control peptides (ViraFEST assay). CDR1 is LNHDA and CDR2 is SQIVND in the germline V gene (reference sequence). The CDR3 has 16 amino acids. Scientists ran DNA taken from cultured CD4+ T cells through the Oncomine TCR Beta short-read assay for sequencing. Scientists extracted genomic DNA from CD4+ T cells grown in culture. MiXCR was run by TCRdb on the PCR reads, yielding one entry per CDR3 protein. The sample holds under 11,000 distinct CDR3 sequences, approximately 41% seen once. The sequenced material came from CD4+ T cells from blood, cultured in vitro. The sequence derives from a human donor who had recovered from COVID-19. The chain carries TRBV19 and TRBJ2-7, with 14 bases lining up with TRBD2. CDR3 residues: CASNSGTSGGPYEQCF. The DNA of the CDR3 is TGTGCCAGTAACTCCGGGACTAGCGGGGGTCCCTACGAGCAGTGCTTC.